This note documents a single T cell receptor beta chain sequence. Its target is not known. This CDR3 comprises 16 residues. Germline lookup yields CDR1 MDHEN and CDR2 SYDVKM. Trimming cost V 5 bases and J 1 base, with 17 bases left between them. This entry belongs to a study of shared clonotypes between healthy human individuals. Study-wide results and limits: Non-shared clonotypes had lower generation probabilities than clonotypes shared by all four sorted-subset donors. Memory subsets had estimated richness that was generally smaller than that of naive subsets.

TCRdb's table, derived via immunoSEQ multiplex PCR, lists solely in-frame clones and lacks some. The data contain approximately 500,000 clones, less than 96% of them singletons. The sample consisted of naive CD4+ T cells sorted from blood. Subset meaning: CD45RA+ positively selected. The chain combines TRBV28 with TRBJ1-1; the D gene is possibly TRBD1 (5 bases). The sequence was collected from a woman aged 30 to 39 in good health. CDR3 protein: CASSVGGVGGNTEAFF. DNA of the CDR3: TGTGCCAGCAGTGTCGGAGGGGTGGGTGGGAACACTGAAGCTTTCTTT.